This T cell receptor beta chain comes out of a study of blood T cell repertoires in COVID-19. Study overall: Sites across the United States, Italy and Spain contributed samples from acute and convalescent COVID-19.

Under the authors' procedure: Reference gene primer amplification gave estimated nucleated cell counts. The protocol was immunoSEQ multiplex PCR, while the TCRdb copy is restricted to in-frame clones and leaves out a portion. V, J and clone size reflect that table, while D and trimming were determined from the DNA. The table records around 300,000 clones, about 90% of them present only once. Losses at the gene ends were 7 bases for V and 2 bases for J; bases not matched to a gene: 11. CDR1 and CDR2 (germline): MDHEN, SYDVKM. The CDR3 runs 17 residues. Recovered status in Cohort 3 required two negative PCRs, clearance, or symptom resolution.

The chain carries TRBV28 and TRBJ1-1; 12 bases agree with TRBD1. The TCR originated in a man aged 25-40 years who had recovered from COVID-19. The sample consisted of PBMCs or T cells enriched from blood (not recorded which). CDR3 nucleotides: TGTGCCAGCACATCCCCGTTAGGGACAGGGGGCAACACTGAAGCTTTCTTT. It codes for CASTSPLGTGGNTEAFF.